The 18 T cell receptor beta chains in this list originate from one sample, sequenced in a study of blood T cell repertoires in COVID-19. Generated by immunoSEQ multiplex PCR, the TCRdb table keeps only in-frame clones and is missing some. The repertoire includes about 270,000 clones, roughly 86% of them detected once, and roughly 8.5% sits in the top ten. Sequencing used peripheral blood. These receptors originate from a man in his forties with active or convalescent COVID-19.

The V call is TRBV2, the J call TRBJ1-1; 8 nucleotides align to TRBD1. The V gene end was trimmed by 5 bases and the J gene end by 6 bases; junction bases not matched to a gene: 8. CDR1 and CDR2 (germline): SNHLY, FYNNEI. The CDR3 runs to 14 residues. CDR3 region: CASSSGTGSSEAFF. In DNA form, the CDR3 reads TGTGCCAGCAGTTCCGGGACAGGATCTTCTGAAGCTTTCTTT.

The CDR3 DNA sequence: TGTGCCAACCTAGGGGGACCAAACTATGGCTACACCTTC. Amino acids: CANLGGPNYGYTF. The rearrangement links TRBV6-5 to TRBJ1-2; TRBD1 is a possible D gene (6 bases). CDR3 length: 13 amino acids. Germline values: CDR1 MNHEY, CDR2 SVGAGI. V lost 10 bases and J 2 bases, leaving 14 bases between the germline ends.

The rearrangement joins TRBV30 to TRBJ1-3; 9 bases match TRBD1. The CDR3 spans 17 residues. Germline CDR1 GTSNPN, CDR2 SVGIG (reference sequence). The V gene end was trimmed by 1 base and the J gene end by 0 bases; junction bases not matched to a gene: 7. For the CDR3, the DNA is TGTGCCTGGAGTGCCCCGGACAGGGGCCACTCTGGAAACACCATATATTTT. Amino acid sequence: CAWSAPDRGHSGNTIYF.

The rearrangement joins TRBV4-2 to TRBJ2-3; D is perhaps TRBD1 (8 bases). V was trimmed by 2 bases and J by 2 bases, leaving 20 bases between them. CDR1 and CDR2 from the germline V gene are LGHNA and YNFKEQ. This CDR3 is 18 amino acids long. DNA for the CDR3: TGTGCCAGCAGCCAACCAGGGGGCTTTGCGGGGGTCACAGATACGCAGTATTTT. Amino acids: CASSQPGGFAGVTDTQYF.

This clone came up once. The chain couples TRBV3-1 (or the pseudogene TRBV3-2) to TRBJ1-4; 9 nucleotides line up with TRBD1. CDR1 is LGHDT and CDR2 is YNNKEL in the germline V gene (reference sequence). This CDR3 has 14 residues. The ends lost 8 bases at V and 8 bases at J; junction bases unmatched: 9. The CDR3 region is CASQSDRGGEKLFF. CDR3 nucleotide sequence: TGTGCCAGCCAATCGGACAGGGGAGGGGAAAAACTGTTTTTT.

This sequence joins TRBV7-2 and TRBJ2-7; TRBD2 matches 8 bases. From germline, CDR1 is SGHTA and CDR2 FQGNSA. The CDR3 is 14 amino acids. The junction had 2 bases not matched to a gene; V was cut back by 4 bases and J by 0 bases. CDR3 loop: CASSSSGSSYEQYF. The DNA of the CDR3 is TGTGCCAGCAGCTCGAGCGGGAGCTCCTACGAGCAGTACTTC.

The chain uses TRBV28 and TRBJ2-7; the D gene is possibly TRBD2 (5 bases). The CDR3 sequence is 15 residues long. Trimming removed 2 bases from V and 3 bases from J, with 14 bases in between. Germline V gene sequence: CDR1 MDHEN, CDR2 SYDVKM. The CDR3 nucleotides read TGTGCCAGCAGTTTAACCCCTAGCCGATACTACGAGCAGTACTTC. This gives the protein CASSLTPSRYYEQYF.

The V and J genes are TRBV19 and TRBJ1-2, with TRBD1 identical over 10 bases. Germline assignment: CDR1 LNHDA and CDR2 SQIVND (reference sequence). The V gene end was trimmed by 8 bases and the J gene end by 4 bases; junction bases not matched to a gene: 10. The CDR3 loop spans 15 amino acids. CDR3: CASGPGQGTAYGYTF. In DNA, the CDR3 is TGTGCCAGTGGACCGGGACAGGGGACCGCCTATGGCTACACCTTC.

The chain carries TRBV7-6 and TRBJ1-2, with unresolved D. Germline V gene data show CDR1 as SGHVS and CDR2 as FNYEAQ. With 5 bases removed from V and 7 bases from J, the gap between germline ends came to 17 bases. This CDR3 comprises 14 residues. This CDR3 is CASSPPPRSGGYTF. The CDR3, as DNA: TGTGCCAGCAGCCCTCCTCCCCGCTCGGGTGGCTACACCTTC.

Only one count was recorded for this clone. This chain joins TRBV11-3 and TRBJ1-5; D unresolved. CDR1 and CDR2 (germline): SGHNT, YENEEA. V shed 5 bases and J shed 5 bases, with 10 bases lying between them. The CDR3 spans 13 residues. In DNA form, the CDR3 reads TGTGCCAGCAGCAAAGACGGGGATCAGCCCCAGCATTTT. Translation gives CASSKDGDQPQHF.

The chain uses TRBV6-1 and TRBJ1-6; D unresolved. Trimming removed 2 bases from V and 9 bases from J, with 8 bases in between. Germline CDR1 is MNHNS and CDR2 is SASEGT. There are 13 residues in the CDR3. Here the CDR3 reads CASSENPGSPLHF. The CDR3, as DNA: TGTGCCAGCAGTGAAAACCCGGGTTCACCCCTCCACTTT.

V is TRBV7-9 and J is TRBJ2-1, with 11 bases identical to TRBD1. J was trimmed by 6 bases and V by 4 bases; bases with no gene match: 5. The CDR3 loop spans 15 amino acids. From germline, CDR1 is SEHNR and CDR2 FQNEAQ (reference sequence). The CDR3 nucleotides read TGTGCCAGCAGCTCGGTGGGGACAGGGGGCAATGAGCAGTTCTTC. Protein: CASSSVGTGGNEQFF.

The rearrangement links TRBV18 to TRBJ1-4, with D uncertain. This CDR3 is 13 amino acids long. Germline lookup yields CDR1 KGHSH and CDR2 LQKENI. Between the trimmed V and J ends, which lost 3 bases and 5 bases, there was a span of 7 bases. As DNA, the CDR3 is TGTGCCAGCTCACCCGACTCAAATGAAAAACTGTTTTTT. This encodes CASSPDSNEKLFF.

The V and J genes are TRBV7-2 and TRBJ1-4; TRBD1 agrees at 7 bases. Losses at the gene ends were 2 bases for V and 8 bases for J; bases not matched to a gene: 8. The CDR3 runs to 15 residues. Germline V CDR1 and CDR2: SGHTA, FQGNSA. The CDR3 nucleotides are TGTGCCAGCAGCTTATTGACAGGGTCAGTAGAAAAACTGTTTTTT. Amino acids: CASSLLTGSVEKLFF.

The V call is TRBV6-6, the J call TRBJ2-3; TRBD1 matches at 7 bases. The CDR3 has 13 amino acids. The ends lost 6 bases at V and 1 base at J; junction bases unmatched: 1. Germline V CDR1 and CDR2: MNHNY, SVGAGI (reference sequence). The CDR3 region has the DNA TGTGCCAGCAGCGGACAGGGCACAGATACGCAGTATTTT. Protein sequence: CASSGQGTDTQYF.

This clone was detected only a few times. The chain has TRBV30 and TRBJ1-5; 9 nucleotides agree with TRBD1. With V trimmed by 4 bases and J by 9 bases, 7 bases remained unmatched. Germline CDR1 is GTSNPN and CDR2 is SVGIG (reference sequence). The CDR3 covers 13 residues. CDR3 in amino acids: CAWTGQGGRPQHF. The CDR3 DNA follows: TGTGCCTGGACGGGACAGGGAGGTAGGCCCCAGCATTTT.

The gene calls are TRBV5-4 and TRBJ2-3; weak D call: TRBD2 (7 bases). The CDR3 sequence is 15 residues long. Germline-derived CDR1 and CDR2 are SGHNT and YYREEE (reference sequence). The V gene lost 6 bases and the J gene lost 2 bases, with 16 bases spanning the gap. Here the CDR3 DNA reads TGTGCCAGCATCCCCGGCGGGGGCCTCACAGATACGCAGTATTTT. It translates to CASIPGGGLTDTQYF.

The V and J genes are TRBV19 and TRBJ2-7; D gene unclear. This CDR3 is 14 amino acids long. Trimming took off 3 bases at V and 3 bases at J, with 12 bases between the two ends. Germline CDR1 is LNHDA and CDR2 is SQIVND (reference sequence). CDR3 nucleotide sequence: TGTGCCAGTAGTATCGCGAGCGCCGACTACGAGCAGTACTTC. Its translation is CASSIASADYEQYF.